This is a list of T cell receptor beta chains from one sample in a study of T cells after somatic rescue of genetic block. Data came from immunoSEQ multiplex PCR; TCRdb stores just in-frame clones and leaves some out. The table shows about 70,000 clones, with 92% occurring only once. Material: peripheral blood mononuclear cells (PBMCs). The source is a middle-aged man. Both conserved end residues are part of each CDR3. D genes are given only for firm matches. Clone sizes are given selectively: once, few, many, or a class where the clone is expanded.

d_gene	j_gene	v_gene	abundance	CDR3aa	CDR3nt
TRBD2	TRBJ2-5	TRBV28	-	CASSILAGGPVETQYF	TGTGCCAGCAGTATCCTAGCGGGAGGGCCCGTAGAGACCCAGTACTTC
TRBD1	TRBJ1-1	TRBV5-5	-	CASSSGQGWTEAFF	TGTGCCAGCAGCTCGGGACAGGGGTGGACTGAAGCTTTCTTT
-	TRBJ2-7	TRBV13	-	CASSSYGPYEQYF	TGTGCCAGCAGCTCATACGGGCCCTACGAGCAGTACTTC
TRBD1	TRBJ2-3	TRBV6-5	-	CASRGQGANTDTQYF	TGTGCCAGCAGAGGACAGGGGGCTAACACAGATACGCAGTATTTT
-	TRBJ2-1	TRBV5-1	once	CASSFGQGYGGYNEQFF	TGCGCCAGCAGCTTCGGTCAGGGTTATGGCGGCTACAATGAGCAGTTCTTC
-	TRBJ1-1	TRBV9	-	CASSVGANTEAFF	TGTGCCAGCAGCGTAGGAGCGAACACTGAAGCTTTCTTT
-	TRBJ2-7	TRBV19	-	CASSPGWEPHLSEQYF	TGTGCCAGTAGTCCCGGGTGGGAGCCCCACCTTTCGGAGCAGTACTTC
-	TRBJ1-1	TRBV5-1	-	CASSEGYRVAEAFF	TGCGCCAGCAGCGAGGGATACAGGGTGGCTGAAGCTTTCTTT
-	TRBJ2-3	TRBV27	-	CASSVEGGTDTQYF	TGTGCCAGCTCTGTAGAGGGGGGCACAGATACGCAGTATTTT
-	TRBJ1-1	TRBV12-5	-	CASGLVPGVTEAFF	TGTGCTAGTGGTTTGGTCCCAGGGGTCACTGAAGCTTTCTTT
-	TRBJ1-1	TRBV2	-	CASSEVGNTEAFF	TGTGCCAGCAGTGAAGTAGGGAACACTGAAGCTTTCTTT
-	TRBJ2-3	TRBV15	-	CATSSRLRTDTQYF	TGTGCCACCAGCAGCAGGTTACGCACAGATACGCAGTATTTT
-	TRBJ1-4	TRBV4-2	-	CASSQEAGREKLFF	TGTGCCAGCAGCCAAGAGGCAGGTCGCGAAAAACTGTTTTTT
TRBD1	TRBJ1-1	TRBV10-3	-	CAISAPGQGNTEAFF	TGTGCCATCAGTGCCCCGGGACAGGGCAACACTGAAGCTTTCTTT
-	TRBJ2-5	TRBV20-1	-	CSAGHPETQYF	TGCAGCGCGGGACACCCCGAGACCCAGTACTTC
TRBD1	TRBJ2-5	TRBV2	-	CASMRGRGQGETQYF	TGTGCCAGCATGCGGGGCAGGGGGCAGGGTGAGACCCAGTACTTC
TRBD2	TRBJ2-3	TRBV5-1	-	CASRRGGGTDTQYF	TGCGCCAGCCGCCGTGGGGGGGGCACAGATACGCAGTATTTT
-	TRBJ1-1	TRBV2	-	CASTKGENTEAFF	TGTGCCAGCACCAAGGGAGAGAACACTGAAGCTTTCTTT